These 13 T cell receptor beta chains were sequenced from one sample in a study of T cells expressing NK-cell markers. TCRdb re-called the 5' RACE reads and gives one entry per CDR3 protein, without DNA. The sample's table shows about 450,000 distinct CDR3 sequences. Sequences were obtained from blood T cells: a sorted CD56 or NKG2C T cell subset, CD4+ or CD8+ T cells, or bulk PBMC T cells (not recorded which). These receptors all come from a woman between 18 and 70 years old in good health.

The chain couples TRBV20-1 to TRBJ2-4; as DNA is missing, the TRBD2 call by TCRdb cannot be tested. Looked up from germline, CDR1 is DFQATT and CDR2 is SNEGSKA (reference sequence). The CDR3 length is 13 residues. CDR3 sequence: CSARDRGGNIQYF.

This chain links TRBV20-1 with TRBJ2-2; as DNA is missing, the TRBD1 call by TCRdb cannot be tested. The germline gives CDR1 DFQATT, CDR2 SNEGSKA (reference sequence). The CDR3 is 14 amino acids. The CDR3 protein is CSAGQGTNTGELFF.

This chain links TRBV7-9 with TRBJ2-5; TCRdb returns TRBD2, unconfirmable since there is no DNA. CDR3 length: 17 residues. Looked up from germline, CDR1 is SEHNR and CDR2 is FQNEAQ (reference sequence). The CDR3 spells CASSPKDARGYQETQYF.

The chain carries TRBV28 and TRBJ2-3; TCRdb returns TRBD1, unconfirmable since there is no DNA. The CDR3 is 14 residues long. Germline assignment: CDR1 MDHEN and CDR2 SYDVKM. The CDR3 region is CASKIPLGEDTQYF.

Here the CDR3 reads CASTTGITTNEKLFF. The chain uses TRBV7-2 and TRBJ1-4. From germline, CDR1 is SGHTA and CDR2 FQGNSA. The CDR3 is 15 residues long.

The V gene is TRBV20-1, the J gene TRBJ2-1; TCRdb's D call of TRBD2 is untestable without DNA. Germline lookup yields CDR1 DFQATT and CDR2 SNEGSKA (reference sequence). CDR3 length: 14 residues. The CDR3 reads CSARAGGINNEQFF.

CDR3 sequence reads: CATSDDRGTQPQHF. The chain carries TRBV24-1 and TRBJ1-5; TCRdb reports TRBD1, a call that lacks DNA to check it against. Germline CDR1 reads KGHDR; CDR2 reads SFDVKD. CDR3 length: 14 amino acids.

The chain is built from TRBV20-1 and TRBJ2-7; as DNA is missing, the TRBD1 call by TCRdb cannot be tested. Germline lookup yields CDR1 DFQATT and CDR2 SNEGSKA (reference sequence). This CDR3 comprises 16 residues. The CDR3: CSARDPQGASSYEQYF.

The rearrangement joins TRBV7-2 to TRBJ1-3; the D gene TCRdb calls, TRBD1, cannot be checked with no DNA. This CDR3 comprises 14 residues. Germline loops: CDR1 SGHTA, CDR2 FQGNSA. This CDR3 is CASSGQGAGNTIYF. Supplemented by reference TRBV7-2 and TRBJ1-3, the full variable domain reads GAGVSQSPSNKVTEKGKDVELRCDPISGHTALYWYRQSLGQGLEFLIYFQGNSAPDKSGLPSDRFSAERTGGSVSTLTIQRTQQEDSAVYLCASSGQGAGNTIYFGEGSWLTVV.

The CDR3 here is CASSLASWTSGNNEQFF. This chain connects TRBV7-9 to TRBJ2-1; the D call of TRBD2 rests on TCRdb alone, since no DNA is present to check it. The CDR3 consists of 17 residues. Germline CDR1 reads SEHNR; CDR2 reads FQNEAQ (reference sequence).

The V and J genes are TRBV7-2 and TRBJ1-2. The V gene's germline CDR1 is SGHTA and CDR2 FQGNSA. The CDR3 sequence is 13 residues long. The CDR3 spells CASSSNREGGYTF.

The chain combines TRBV9 with TRBJ1-5; TCRdb outputs TRBD1, but without DNA this stays unchecked. Germline V gene lookup returns CDR1 SGDLS and CDR2 YYNGEE. The CDR3 has 14 residues. CDR3 loop: CASSPGTGTQPQHF.

CDR3 sequence: CASSLHGGGETQYF. The genes are TRBV12-3 or TRBV12-4 and TRBJ2-5; the D call of TRBD1 rests on TCRdb alone, since no DNA is present to check it. The CDR3 contains 14 residues.